This T cell receptor (beta chain) is from a study of T cells after posttransplantation cyclophosphamide listed by TCRdb under 2016. Broadly, across the study: Using TRB sequencing, the study followed how the T cell repertoire rebuilt after myeloablative bone marrow transplantation with posttransplantation cyclophosphamide given as GVHD prophylaxis. TRB sequencing was performed on blood from all 35 or so PTCy patients with 1-year posttransplant specimens. Because TRA and TRB clonality were tightly correlated in 9 samples, subsequent TCR analyses were focused on TRB only. In 3 patients, TRB sequencing was also performed on up to roughly 3 more blood samples taken 2 to 5.2 years after transplant, and in 4 patients, pretransplant blood was also TRB-sequenced. Samples from about 32 PTCy-treated patients and 16 related bone marrow donors of those patients were subjected to antigen receptor sequencing. Public TRB sequences were queried against a database of over 3,500 sequences associated with responses to pathogens, tumor antigens, self-antigens and alloantigens. What the study reported, not specific to this receptor: Donor-recipient similarity was low at 1-2 months but rose over the first year, and later blood repertoires were often dominated by donor CD8+ memory clones. The TRB repertoires of T cells infiltrating skin or GI tract showed only limited overlap with the TRB repertoires of T cells in blood. Across roughly 49 patients, TRB clonality was highly associated with recipient CMV seropositivity and CMV reactivation, and PTCy diversity was similar to diversity in CNI/methotrexate controls.

The CDR3 goes from the cysteine to the phenylalanine over 13 residues. The retained sequence is limited to the CDR3, 39 bases, with the frame set at the first base. CDR1 and CDR2 are drawn from the germline V gene: MNHEY, SVGAGI. Trimming at the junction amounts to 8 bases on V and 2 bases on J, and the germline ends lie 11 bases apart. This clone was found many times. The specificity of this receptor is unknown. Per-nucleotide qualities are absent, and no much larger clonotype sits a single base away. The sample's treatment or condition label is to be understood as: high-dose cyclophosphamide on days +3 and +4 as single-agent GVHD prophylaxis. Patients in the PTCy group got busulfan and fludarabine conditioning, a marrow graft from a related or unrelated donor, and cyclophosphamide on days +3 and +4. PTCy-treated patients came from a prospective multi-institutional clinical trial. Peripheral blood and bone marrow mononuclear cells were isolated by Ficoll-Hypaque density centrifugation and cryopreserved.

Genomic DNA was the input for TRB sequencing, which was run either with the immunoSEQ assay at survey resolution or with the hsTCRB kit. The source study handled its data this way. The immunoSEQ software was used for initial read processing, and the LymphoSeq R package was used for repertoire analyses. Clonality was computed as 1 minus normalized Shannon entropy, and a Gini coefficient was also calculated for each TRB dataset. Phenotypes of unsorted samples were inferred by mapping TRB sequences from sorted subsets of the recipient or donor onto the same recipient's unsorted samples. TCRdb took over this immuneACCESS table, retaining in-frame rearrangements with V and J assigned. Such tables are incomplete; in checked studies, under half of the missing clones stem from an unresolved V gene, and the remainder is unexplained. V, J and clone size are taken as reported in that table, and D and trimming were inferred from the DNA itself. With some 18,000 clones recorded, this sample contains no clone counted only once. The ten largest account for 0.54% of the sample.

The TCR was taken from a female patient in her 30s who received an allogeneic stem cell transplant from a related donor, was CMV-positive, and had no GVHD. In transplant recipients, some T cells may be of donor rather than host origin. The chain couples TRBV6-5 to TRBJ2-3; possibly the D gene is TRBD1, per 6 matching bases. The sequencing here drew on PBMCs, taken after allogeneic stem cell transplant with posttransplant cyclophosphamide. The CDR3 region reads CASGGRTTDTQYF. The sequenced DNA: TGTGCCAGCGGGGGCAGGACCACAGATACGCAGTATTTT.